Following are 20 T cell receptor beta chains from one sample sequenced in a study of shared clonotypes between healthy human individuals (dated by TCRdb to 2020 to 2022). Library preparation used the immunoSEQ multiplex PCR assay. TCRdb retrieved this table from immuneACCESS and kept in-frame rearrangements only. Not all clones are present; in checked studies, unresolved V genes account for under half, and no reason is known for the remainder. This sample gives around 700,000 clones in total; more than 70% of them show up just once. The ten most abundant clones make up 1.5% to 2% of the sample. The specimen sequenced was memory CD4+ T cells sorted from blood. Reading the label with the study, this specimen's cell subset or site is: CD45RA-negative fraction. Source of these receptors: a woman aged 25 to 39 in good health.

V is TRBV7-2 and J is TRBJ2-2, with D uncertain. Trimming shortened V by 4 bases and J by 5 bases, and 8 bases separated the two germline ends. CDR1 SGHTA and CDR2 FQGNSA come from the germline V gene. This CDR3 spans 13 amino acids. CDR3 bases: TGTGCCAGCAGCTCCACACAAACCGGGGAGCTGTTTTTT. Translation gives CASSSTQTGELFF.

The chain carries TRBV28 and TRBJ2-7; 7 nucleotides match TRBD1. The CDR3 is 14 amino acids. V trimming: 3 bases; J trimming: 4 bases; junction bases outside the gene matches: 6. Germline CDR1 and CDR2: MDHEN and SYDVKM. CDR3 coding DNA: TGTGCCAGCAGTTTTTTCGGGACAGAGTACGAGCAGTACTTC. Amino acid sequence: CASSFFGTEYEQYF.

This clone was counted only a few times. CDR3 in DNA: TGCGCCAGCAGTGGGGACGGAGGAAGTTACGAGCAGTACTTC. It yields the protein CASSGDGGSYEQYF. The V and J genes are TRBV10-1 and TRBJ2-7; D may be TRBD1 or TRBD2 (5 bases each). The CDR3 runs to 14 residues. Between the trimmed V and J ends, which lost 4 bases and 4 bases, there was a span of 14 bases. Per the germline V gene, CDR1 is WNHNN and CDR2 is SYGVQD (reference sequence).

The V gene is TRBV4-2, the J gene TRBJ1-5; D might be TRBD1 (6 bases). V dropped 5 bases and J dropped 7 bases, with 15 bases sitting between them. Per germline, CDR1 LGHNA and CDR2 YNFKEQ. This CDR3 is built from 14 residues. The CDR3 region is CASSSFEDSQPQHF. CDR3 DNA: TGTGCCAGCAGCTCTTTCGAGGACAGCCAGCCCCAGCATTTT.

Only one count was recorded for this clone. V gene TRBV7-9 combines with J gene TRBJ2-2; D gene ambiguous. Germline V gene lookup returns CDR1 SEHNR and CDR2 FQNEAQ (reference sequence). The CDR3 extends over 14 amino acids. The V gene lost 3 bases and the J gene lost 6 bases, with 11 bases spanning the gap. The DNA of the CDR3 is TGTGCCAGCAGCTTTCTTGGCGGTTCCGGGGAGCTGTTTTTT. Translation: CASSFLGGSGELFF.

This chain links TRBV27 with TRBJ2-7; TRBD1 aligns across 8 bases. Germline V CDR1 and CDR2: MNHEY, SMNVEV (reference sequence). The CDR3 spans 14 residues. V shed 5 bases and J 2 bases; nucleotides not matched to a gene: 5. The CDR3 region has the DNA TGTGCCAGCAGTATCCGACAGGGGCCCTACGAGCAGTACTTC. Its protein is CASSIRQGPYEQYF.

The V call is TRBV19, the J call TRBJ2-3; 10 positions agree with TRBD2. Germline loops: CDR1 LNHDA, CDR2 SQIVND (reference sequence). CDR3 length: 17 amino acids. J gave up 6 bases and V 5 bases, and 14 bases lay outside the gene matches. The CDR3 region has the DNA TGTGCCAGTAGTCCCACCCCCTCTAGCGGGAGAGGGGATACGCAGTATTTT. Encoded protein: CASSPTPSSGRGDTQYF.

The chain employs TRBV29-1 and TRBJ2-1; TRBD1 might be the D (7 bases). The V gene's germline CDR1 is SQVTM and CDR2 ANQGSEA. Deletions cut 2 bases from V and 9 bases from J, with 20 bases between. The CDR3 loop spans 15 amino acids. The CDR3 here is CSVEFQGGEGSEQFF. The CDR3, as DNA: TGCAGCGTTGAATTTCAGGGGGGCGAGGGGAGTGAGCAGTTCTTC.

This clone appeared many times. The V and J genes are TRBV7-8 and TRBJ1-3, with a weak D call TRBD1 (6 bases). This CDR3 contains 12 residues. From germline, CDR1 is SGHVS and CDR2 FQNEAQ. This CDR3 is CGWTASGNTIYF. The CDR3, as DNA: TGTGGTTGGACAGCCTCTGGAAACACCATATATTTT.

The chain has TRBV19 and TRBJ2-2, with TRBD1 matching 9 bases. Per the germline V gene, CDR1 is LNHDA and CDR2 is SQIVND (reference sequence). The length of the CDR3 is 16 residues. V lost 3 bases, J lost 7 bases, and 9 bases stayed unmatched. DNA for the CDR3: TGTGCCAGTAGTATGCTGGACAGGGGCTCTTACGGGGAGCTGTTTTTT. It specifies CASSMLDRGSYGELFF.

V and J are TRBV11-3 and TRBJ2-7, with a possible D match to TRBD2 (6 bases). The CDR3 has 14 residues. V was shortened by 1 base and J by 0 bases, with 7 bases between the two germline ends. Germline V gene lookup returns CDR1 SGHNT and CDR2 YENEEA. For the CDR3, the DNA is TGTGCCAGCAGCTTAGCGGGAGACTCCTACGAGCAGTACTTC. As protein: CASSLAGDSYEQYF.

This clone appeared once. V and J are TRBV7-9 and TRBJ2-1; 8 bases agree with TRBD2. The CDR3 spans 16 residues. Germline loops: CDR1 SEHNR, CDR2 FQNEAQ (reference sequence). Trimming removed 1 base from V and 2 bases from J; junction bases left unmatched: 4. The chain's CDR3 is CASSLDPGGTYNEQFF. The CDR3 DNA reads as TGTGCCAGCAGCTTAGATCCGGGAGGGACCTACAATGAGCAGTTCTTC.

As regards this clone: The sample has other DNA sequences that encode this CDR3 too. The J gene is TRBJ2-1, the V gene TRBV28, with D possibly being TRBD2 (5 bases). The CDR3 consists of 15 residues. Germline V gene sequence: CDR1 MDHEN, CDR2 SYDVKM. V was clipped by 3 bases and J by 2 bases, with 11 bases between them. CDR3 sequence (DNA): TGTGCCAGCAGTTTGGTCGGGGAACCCTACAATGAGCAGTTCTTC. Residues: CASSLVGEPYNEQFF. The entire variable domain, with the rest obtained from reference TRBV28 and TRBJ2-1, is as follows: DVKVTQSSRYLVKRTGEKVFLECVQDMDHENMFWYRQDPGLGLRLIYFSYDVKMKEKGDIPEGYSVSREKKERFSLILESASTNQTSMYLCASSLVGEPYNEQFFGPGTRLTVL.

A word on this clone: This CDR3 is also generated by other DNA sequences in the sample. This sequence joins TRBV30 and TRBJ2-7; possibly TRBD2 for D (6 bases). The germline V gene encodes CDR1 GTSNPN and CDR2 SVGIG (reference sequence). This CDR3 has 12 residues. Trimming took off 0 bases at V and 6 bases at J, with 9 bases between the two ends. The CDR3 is CAWSVSGVEQYF. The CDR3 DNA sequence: TGTGCCTGGAGTGTATCGGGGGTCGAGCAGTACTTC. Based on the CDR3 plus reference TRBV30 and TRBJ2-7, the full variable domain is SQTIHQWPATLVQPVGSPLSLECTVEGTSNPNLYWYRQAAGRGLQLLFYSVGIGQISSEVPQNLSASRPQDRQFILSSKKLLLSDSGFYLCAWSVSGVEQYFGPGTRLTVT.

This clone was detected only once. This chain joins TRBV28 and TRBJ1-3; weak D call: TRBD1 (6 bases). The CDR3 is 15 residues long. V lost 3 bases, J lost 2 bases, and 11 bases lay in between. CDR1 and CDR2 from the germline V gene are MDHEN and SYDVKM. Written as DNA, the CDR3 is TGTGCCAGCAGTTTCCCACGGACAGCTGGAAACACCATATATTTT. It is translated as CASSFPRTAGNTIYF.

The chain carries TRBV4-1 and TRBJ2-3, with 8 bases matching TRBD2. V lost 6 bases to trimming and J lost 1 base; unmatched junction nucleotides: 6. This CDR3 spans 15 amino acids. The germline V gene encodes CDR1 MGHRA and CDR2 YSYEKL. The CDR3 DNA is TGCGCCAGCAGGACTAGCGACACCCGCACAGATACGCAGTATTTT. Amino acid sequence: CASRTSDTRTDTQYF.

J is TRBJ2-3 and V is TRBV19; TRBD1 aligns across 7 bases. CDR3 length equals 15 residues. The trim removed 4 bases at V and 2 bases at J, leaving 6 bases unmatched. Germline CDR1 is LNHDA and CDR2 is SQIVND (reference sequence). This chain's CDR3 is CASSTHGTVTDTQYF. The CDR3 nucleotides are TGTGCCAGTAGTACTCACGGGACAGTCACAGATACGCAGTATTTT.

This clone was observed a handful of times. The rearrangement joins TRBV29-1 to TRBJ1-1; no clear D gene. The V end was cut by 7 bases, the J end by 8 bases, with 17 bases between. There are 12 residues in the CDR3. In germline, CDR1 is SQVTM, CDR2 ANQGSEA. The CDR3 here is CSGEDRMSEAFF. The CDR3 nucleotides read TGCAGCGGAGAAGACCGGATGTCGGAAGCTTTCTTT.

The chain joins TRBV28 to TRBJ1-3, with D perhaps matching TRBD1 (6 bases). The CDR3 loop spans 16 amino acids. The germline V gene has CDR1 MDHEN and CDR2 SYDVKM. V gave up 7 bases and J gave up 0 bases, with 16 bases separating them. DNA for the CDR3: TGTGCCAGCATGTGGAGGGGGATGAGCTCTGGAAACACCATATATTTT. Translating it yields CASMWRGMSSGNTIYF.

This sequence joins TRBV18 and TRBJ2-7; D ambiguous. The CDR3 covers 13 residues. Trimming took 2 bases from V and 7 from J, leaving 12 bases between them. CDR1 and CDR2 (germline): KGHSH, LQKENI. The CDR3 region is CASSPTADGEQYF. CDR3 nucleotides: TGTGCCAGCTCACCAACTGCGGACGGTGAGCAGTACTTC.